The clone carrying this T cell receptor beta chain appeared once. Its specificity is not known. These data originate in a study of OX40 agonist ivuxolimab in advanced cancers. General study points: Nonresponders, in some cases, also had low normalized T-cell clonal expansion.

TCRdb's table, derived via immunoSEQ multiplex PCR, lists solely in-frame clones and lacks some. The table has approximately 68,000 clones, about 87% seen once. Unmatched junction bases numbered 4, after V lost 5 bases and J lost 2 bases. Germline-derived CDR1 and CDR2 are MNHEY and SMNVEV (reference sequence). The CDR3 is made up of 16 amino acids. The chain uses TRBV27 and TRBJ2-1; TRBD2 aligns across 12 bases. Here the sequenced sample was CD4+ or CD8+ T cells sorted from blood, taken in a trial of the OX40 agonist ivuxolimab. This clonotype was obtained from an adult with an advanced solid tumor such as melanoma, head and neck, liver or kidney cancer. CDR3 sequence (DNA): TGTGCCAGCAGTCCCCGGACTAGCGGGGCCTACAATGAGCAGTTCTTC. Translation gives CASSPRTSGAYNEQFF.